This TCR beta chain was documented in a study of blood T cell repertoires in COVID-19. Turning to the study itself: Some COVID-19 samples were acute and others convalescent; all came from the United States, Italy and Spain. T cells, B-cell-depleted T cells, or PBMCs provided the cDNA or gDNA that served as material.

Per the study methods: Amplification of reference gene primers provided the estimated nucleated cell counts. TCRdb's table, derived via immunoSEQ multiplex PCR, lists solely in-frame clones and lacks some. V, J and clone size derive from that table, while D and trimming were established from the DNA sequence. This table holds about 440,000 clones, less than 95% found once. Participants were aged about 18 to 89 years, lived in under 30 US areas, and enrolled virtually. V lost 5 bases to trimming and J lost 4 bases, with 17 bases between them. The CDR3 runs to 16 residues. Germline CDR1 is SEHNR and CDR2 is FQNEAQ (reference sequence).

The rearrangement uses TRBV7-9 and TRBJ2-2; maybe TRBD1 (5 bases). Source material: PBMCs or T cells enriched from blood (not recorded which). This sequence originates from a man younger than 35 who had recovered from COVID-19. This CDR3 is CASSLGHNSPTGELFF. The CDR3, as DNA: TGTGCCAGCAGCCTGGGGCATAATTCGCCCACCGGGGAGCTGTTTTTT.